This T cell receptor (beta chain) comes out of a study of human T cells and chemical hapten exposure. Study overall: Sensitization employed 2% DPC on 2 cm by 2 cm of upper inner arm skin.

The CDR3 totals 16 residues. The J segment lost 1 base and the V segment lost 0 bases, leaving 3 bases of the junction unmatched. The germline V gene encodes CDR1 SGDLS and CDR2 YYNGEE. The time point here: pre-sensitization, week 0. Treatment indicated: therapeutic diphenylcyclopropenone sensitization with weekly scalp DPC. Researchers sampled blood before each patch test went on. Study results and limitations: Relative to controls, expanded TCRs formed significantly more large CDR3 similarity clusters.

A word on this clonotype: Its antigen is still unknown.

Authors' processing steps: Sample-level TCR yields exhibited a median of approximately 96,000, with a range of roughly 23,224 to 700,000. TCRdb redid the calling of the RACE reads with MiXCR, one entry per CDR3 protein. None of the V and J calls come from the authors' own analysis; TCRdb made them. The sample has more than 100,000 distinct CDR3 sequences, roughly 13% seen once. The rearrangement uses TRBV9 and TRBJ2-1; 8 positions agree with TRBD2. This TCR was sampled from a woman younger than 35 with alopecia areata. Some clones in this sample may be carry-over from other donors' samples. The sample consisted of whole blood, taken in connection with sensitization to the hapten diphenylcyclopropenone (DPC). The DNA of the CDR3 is TGTGCCAGCAGCGTAGGGTCTAGCGGGTCCTACAATGAGCAGTTCTTC. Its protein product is CASSVGSSGSYNEQFF.